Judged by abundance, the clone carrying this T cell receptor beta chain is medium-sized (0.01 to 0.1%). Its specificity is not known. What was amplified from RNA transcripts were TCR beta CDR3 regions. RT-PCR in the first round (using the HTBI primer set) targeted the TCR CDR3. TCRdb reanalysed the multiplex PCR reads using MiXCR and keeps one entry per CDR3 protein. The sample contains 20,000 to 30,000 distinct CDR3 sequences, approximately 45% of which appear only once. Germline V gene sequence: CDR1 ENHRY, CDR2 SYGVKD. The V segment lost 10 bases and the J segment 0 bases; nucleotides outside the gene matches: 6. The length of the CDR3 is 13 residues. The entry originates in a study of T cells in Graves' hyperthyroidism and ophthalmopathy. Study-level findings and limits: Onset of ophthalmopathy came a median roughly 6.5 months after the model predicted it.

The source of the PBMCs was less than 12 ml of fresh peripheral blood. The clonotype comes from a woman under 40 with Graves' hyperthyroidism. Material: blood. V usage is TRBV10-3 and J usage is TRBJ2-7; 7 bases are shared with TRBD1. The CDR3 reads CATTGVSSYEQYF. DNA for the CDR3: TGTGCCACCACAGGGGTGAGCTCCTACGAGCAGTACTTC.